The present T cell receptor beta chain was sequenced within a study of T cell responses to AZD1222 COVID-19 vaccine. Study-level points and caveats: Among vaccine-associated CD4 TCRs, coverage spanned spike, with dominance at 160-218 and 743-854. Within unmutated variant regions lay the reported targets of nearly half of spike-specific TCRs. Clonal diversity was possibly underestimated, and the donors were mostly white British, with more females.

This table comes from immunoSEQ multiplex PCR, and its TCRdb copy is limited to in-frame clones, with some not included. Of under 95,000 clones in the sample, roughly 90% were seen once. Points on this clone: The antigen is undetermined.

V gave up 0 bases and J gave up 6 bases; unmatched junction bases: 15. The CDR3 loop spans 18 amino acids. Germline values: CDR1 LGHNA, CDR2 YNFKEQ. The starting material was peripheral blood, obtained on day 0 of AZD1222 vaccination. The receptor's source is an adult in good health. J is TRBJ2-7 and V is TRBV4-2; TRBD2 agrees at 9 bases. DNA for the CDR3: TGTGCCAGCAGCCAAGATGGGGGTTTGGCTAGCGGGAAGGGCGAGCAGTACTTC. Protein: CASSQDGGLASGKGEQYF.